The 7 T cell receptor beta chains below all came from one sample that was sequenced in a study of T-cell reconstitution after alpha-beta-depleted transplantation in children. TCRbeta library preparation incorporated unique molecular identifiers. Using its own MiXCR run on the PCR reads, TCRdb lists one record per CDR3 protein. The table has roughly 610,000 distinct CDR3 sequences, under 12% seen once; the top ten hold about 4.3%. The sample was PBMCs from the stem cell graft donor, taken from the stem cell graft. The source of these receptors is a human donor who donated a stem cell graft to a child with acute myeloid leukemia.

V usage is TRBV29-1 and J usage is TRBJ2-1; the match to TRBD2 covers 7 bases. J was trimmed by 5 bases and V by 8 bases; bases with no gene match: 12. Germline V gene sequence: CDR1 SQVTM, CDR2 ANQGSEA. The CDR3 loop spans 14 amino acids. Here the CDR3 DNA reads TGCAGCTCGGGCGGGAGAGTTAGGAACAATGAGCAGTTCTTC. It encodes CSSGGRVRNNEQFF.

This clonotype was seen a handful of times. This chain uses TRBV6-5 with TRBJ2-3; 10 bases align to TRBD2. This CDR3 is built from 15 residues. Germline trimming cut 2 bases from V and 3 bases from J; bases unmatched to any gene: 2. Germline-derived CDR1 and CDR2 are MNHEY and SVGAGI. CDR3 amino acids: CASSYKAGGTDTQYF. DNA of the CDR3: TGTGCCAGCAGTTACAAAGCGGGAGGGACAGATACGCAGTATTTT.

This clonotype was detected a few times. J is TRBJ1-3 and V is TRBV9, with D tentatively TRBD1 (6 bases). Between the trimmed V and J ends, which lost 0 bases and 0 bases, there was a span of 10 bases. The CDR3 has 16 amino acids. The V gene's germline CDR1 is SGDLS and CDR2 YYNGEE. CDR3 in amino acids: CASSVGGALSGNTIYF. The CDR3, as DNA: TGTGCCAGCAGCGTAGGGGGGGCCCTCTCTGGAAACACCATATATTTT.

At least ten counts were recorded for this clonotype. V gene TRBV29-1 combines with J gene TRBJ2-1, with no clear D. This CDR3 spans 12 amino acids. Trimming took 4 bases from V and 4 from J, leaving 8 bases between them. The V gene's germline CDR1 is SQVTM and CDR2 ANQGSEA. The CDR3: CSVGTNYNEQFF. The CDR3 DNA reads as TGCAGCGTTGGTACCAATTACAATGAGCAGTTCTTC.

The gene calls are TRBV5-1 and TRBJ1-2, with TRBD1 as a possible D gene (5 bases). Germline CDR1 reads SGHRS; CDR2 reads YFSETQ. Trimming cost V 3 bases and J 4 bases, with 13 bases left between them. This CDR3 is 14 amino acids long. The CDR3 region is CASSSGTDFYGYTF. CDR3 coding DNA: TGCGCCAGCAGCTCCGGGACGGACTTCTATGGCTACACCTTC.

This clonotype was picked up a small number of times. V and J are TRBV28 and TRBJ2-3, with D tentatively TRBD2 (6 bases). This CDR3 spans 15 amino acids. Trimming removed 8 bases from V and 1 base from J, with 16 bases in between. Germline CDR1 reads MDHEN; CDR2 reads SYDVKM. The CDR3 loop reads CASGSPGAGTDTQYF. In DNA, the CDR3 is TGTGCCAGCGGCTCCCCGGGAGCGGGCACAGATACGCAGTATTTT.

This clonotype was counted a few times. This chain joins TRBV20-1 and TRBJ2-2; TRBD2 might be the D (5 bases). Trimming removed 5 bases from V and 7 bases from J, with 11 bases in between. CDR1 and CDR2 from the germline V gene are DFQATT and SNEGSKA (reference sequence). This CDR3 has 12 residues. The CDR3 spells CSAGPRGGELFF. The DNA of the CDR3 is TGCAGTGCTGGACCCCGGGGCGGGGAGCTGTTTTTT.